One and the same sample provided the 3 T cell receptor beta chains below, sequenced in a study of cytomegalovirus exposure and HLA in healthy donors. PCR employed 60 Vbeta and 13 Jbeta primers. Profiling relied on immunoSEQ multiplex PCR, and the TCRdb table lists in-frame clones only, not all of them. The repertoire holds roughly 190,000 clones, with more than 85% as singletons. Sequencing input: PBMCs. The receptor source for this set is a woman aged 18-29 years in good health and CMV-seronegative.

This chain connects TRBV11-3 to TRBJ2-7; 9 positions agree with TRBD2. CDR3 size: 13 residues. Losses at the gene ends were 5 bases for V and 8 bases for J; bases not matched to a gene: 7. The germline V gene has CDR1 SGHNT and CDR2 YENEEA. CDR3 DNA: TGTGCCAGCAGCCCAGGCGGGACTAGCAAGCAGTACTTC. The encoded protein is CASSPGGTSKQYF. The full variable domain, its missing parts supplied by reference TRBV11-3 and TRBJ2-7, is EAGVVQSPRYKIIEKKQPVAFWCNPISGHNTLYWYLQNLGQGPELLIRYENEEAVDDSQLPKDRFSAERLKGVDSTLKIQPAELGDSAVYLCASSPGGTSKQYFGPGTRLTVT.

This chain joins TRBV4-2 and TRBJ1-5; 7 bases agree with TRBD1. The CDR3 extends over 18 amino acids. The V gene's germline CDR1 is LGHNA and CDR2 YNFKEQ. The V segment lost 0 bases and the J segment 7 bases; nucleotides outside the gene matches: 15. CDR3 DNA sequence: TGTGCCAGCAGCCAAGATAGGATGCAAGGGGGCGCGAGGCAGCCCCAGCATTTT. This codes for CASSQDRMQGGARQPQHF.

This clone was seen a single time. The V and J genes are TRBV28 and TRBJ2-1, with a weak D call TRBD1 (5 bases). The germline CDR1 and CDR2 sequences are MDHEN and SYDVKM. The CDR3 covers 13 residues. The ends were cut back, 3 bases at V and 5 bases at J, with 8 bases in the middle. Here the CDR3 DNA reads TGTGCCAGCAGTTTGGTAGGGGACAATGAGCAGTTCTTC. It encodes CASSLVGDNEQFF. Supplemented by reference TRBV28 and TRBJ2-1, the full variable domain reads DVKVTQSSRYLVKRTGEKVFLECVQDMDHENMFWYRQDPGLGLRLIYFSYDVKMKEKGDIPEGYSVSREKKERFSLILESASTNQTSMYLCASSLVGDNEQFFGPGTRLTVL.